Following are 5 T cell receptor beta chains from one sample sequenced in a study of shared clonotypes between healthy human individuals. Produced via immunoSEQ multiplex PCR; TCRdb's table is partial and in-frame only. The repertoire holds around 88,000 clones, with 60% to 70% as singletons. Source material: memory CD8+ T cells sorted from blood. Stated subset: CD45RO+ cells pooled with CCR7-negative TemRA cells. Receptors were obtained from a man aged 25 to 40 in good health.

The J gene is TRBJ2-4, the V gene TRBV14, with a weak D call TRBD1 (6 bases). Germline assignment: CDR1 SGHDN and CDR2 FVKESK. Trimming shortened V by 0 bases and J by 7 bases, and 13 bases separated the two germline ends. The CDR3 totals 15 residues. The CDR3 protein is CASSQDAGAVNIQYF. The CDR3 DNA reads TGTGCCAGCAGCCAAGACGCAGGGGCGGTGAACATTCAGTACTTC.

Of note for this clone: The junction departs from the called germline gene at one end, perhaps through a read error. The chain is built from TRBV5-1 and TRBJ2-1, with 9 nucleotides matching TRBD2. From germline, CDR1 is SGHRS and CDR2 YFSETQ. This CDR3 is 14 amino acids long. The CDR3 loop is CASSLTSGYNEQFF. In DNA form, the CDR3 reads TGCGCCAGCAGTTTGACTAGCGGATACAATGAACAGTTCTTC.

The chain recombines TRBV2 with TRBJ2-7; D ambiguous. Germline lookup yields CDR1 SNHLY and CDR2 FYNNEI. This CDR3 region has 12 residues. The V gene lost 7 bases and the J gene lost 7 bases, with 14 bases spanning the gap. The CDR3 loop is CASTFGDGEQYF. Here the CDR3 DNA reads TGTGCCAGCACCTTCGGAGACGGGGAGCAGTACTTC. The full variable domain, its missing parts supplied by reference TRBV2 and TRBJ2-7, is EPEVTQTPSHQVTQMGQEVILRCVPISNHLYFYWYRQILGQKVEFLVSFYNNEISEKSEIFDDQFSVERPDGSNFTLKIRSTKLEDSAMYFCASTFGDGEQYFGPGTRLTVT.

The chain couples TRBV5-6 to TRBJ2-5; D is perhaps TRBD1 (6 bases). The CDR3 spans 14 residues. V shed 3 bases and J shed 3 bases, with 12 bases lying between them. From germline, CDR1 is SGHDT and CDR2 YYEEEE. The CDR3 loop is CASSSTGNKETQYF. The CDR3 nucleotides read TGTGCCAGCAGCTCGACAGGTAACAAAGAGACCCAGTACTTC.

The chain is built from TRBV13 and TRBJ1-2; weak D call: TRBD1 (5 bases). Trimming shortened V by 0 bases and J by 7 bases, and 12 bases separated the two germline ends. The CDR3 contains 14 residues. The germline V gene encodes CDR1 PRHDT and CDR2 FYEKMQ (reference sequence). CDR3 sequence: CASSLGQAGSGYTF. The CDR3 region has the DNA TGTGCCAGCAGCTTAGGACAGGCGGGCTCTGGCTACACCTTC.